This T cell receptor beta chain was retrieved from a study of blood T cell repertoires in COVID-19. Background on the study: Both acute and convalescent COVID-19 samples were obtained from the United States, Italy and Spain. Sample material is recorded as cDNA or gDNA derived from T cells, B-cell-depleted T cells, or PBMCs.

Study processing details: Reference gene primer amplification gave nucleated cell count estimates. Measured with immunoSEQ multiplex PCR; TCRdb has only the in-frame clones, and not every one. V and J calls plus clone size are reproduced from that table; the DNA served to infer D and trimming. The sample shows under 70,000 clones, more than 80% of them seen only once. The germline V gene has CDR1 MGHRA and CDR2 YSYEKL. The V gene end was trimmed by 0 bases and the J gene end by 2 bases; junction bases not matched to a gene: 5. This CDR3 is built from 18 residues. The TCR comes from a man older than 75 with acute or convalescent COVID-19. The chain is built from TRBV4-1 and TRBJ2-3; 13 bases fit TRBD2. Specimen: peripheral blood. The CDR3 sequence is CASSQETSGGPFTDTQYF. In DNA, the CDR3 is TGCGCCAGCAGCCAAGAGACTAGCGGGGGGCCTTTCACAGATACGCAGTATTTT.